This T cell receptor beta chain was recorded in a study of cytomegalovirus exposure and HLA in healthy donors. About this clone: Its antigen is not identified.

Study results and limitations: Follow-up analysis later connected one missense variant in DCLRE1C with trimming of TCR beta V- and J-genes. Productive status was seen about 87% or about 30% of the time for most TCR beta V segments in an earlier analysis.

Trimming removed 0 bases from V and 6 bases from J, with 12 bases in between. The CDR3 totals 15 residues. The germline gives CDR1 SGHAT, CDR2 FQNNGV. The primer mix had 60 Vbeta and 13 Jbeta primers. TCRdb's copy holds only in-frame clones and misses some; the assay was immunoSEQ multiplex PCR. The sample records 140,000 or so clones, just under 85% being singletons. The V and J genes are TRBV11-2 and TRBJ2-1; tentative D call: TRBD2 (5 bases). The clonotype was recovered from a woman aged 55-75 years in good health and CMV-seropositive. Sequencing used PBMCs. The CDR3 nucleotides read TGTGCCAGCAGCTTAGAGCCTCTAGCTTCCAATGAGCAGTTCTTC. Protein product: CASSLEPLASNEQFF.